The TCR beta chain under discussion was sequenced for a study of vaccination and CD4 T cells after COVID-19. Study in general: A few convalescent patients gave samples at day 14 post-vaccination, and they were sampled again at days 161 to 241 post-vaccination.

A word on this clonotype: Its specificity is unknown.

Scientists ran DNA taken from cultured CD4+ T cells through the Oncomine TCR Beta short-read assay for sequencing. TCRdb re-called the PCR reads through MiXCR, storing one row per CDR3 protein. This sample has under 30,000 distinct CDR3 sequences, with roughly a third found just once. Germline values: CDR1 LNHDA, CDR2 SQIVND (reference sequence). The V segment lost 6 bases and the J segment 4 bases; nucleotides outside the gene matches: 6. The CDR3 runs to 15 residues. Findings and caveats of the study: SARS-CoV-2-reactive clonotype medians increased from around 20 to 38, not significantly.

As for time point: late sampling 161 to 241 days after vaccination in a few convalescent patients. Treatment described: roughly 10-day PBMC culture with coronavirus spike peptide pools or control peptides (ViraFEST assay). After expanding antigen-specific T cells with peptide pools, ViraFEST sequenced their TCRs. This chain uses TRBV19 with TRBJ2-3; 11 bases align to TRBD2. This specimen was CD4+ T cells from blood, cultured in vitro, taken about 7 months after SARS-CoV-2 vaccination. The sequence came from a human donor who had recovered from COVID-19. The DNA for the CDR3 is TGTGCCAGTAGCTCCACTAGCGGGAGTTCAGATACGCAGTATTTT. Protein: CASSSTSGSSDTQYF.